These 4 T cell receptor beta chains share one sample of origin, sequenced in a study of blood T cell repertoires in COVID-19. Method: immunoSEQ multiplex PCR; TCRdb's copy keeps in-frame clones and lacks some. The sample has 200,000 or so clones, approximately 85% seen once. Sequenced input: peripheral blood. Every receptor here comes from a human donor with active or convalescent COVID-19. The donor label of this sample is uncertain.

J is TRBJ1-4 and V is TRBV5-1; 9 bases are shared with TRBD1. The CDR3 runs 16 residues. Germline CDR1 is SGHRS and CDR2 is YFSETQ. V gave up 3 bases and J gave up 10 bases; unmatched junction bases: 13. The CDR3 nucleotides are TGCGCCAGCAGCTCCGTACAGGGGGCGTTGGTGGGAAAACTGTTTTTT. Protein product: CASSSVQGALVGKLFF.

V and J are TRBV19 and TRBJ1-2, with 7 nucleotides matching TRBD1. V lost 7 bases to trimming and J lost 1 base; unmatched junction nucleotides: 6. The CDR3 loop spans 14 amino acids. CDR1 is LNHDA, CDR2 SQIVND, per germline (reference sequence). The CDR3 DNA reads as TGTGCCAGTACCTTGACAGGGCGTAACTATGGCTACACCTTC. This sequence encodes CASTLTGRNYGYTF.

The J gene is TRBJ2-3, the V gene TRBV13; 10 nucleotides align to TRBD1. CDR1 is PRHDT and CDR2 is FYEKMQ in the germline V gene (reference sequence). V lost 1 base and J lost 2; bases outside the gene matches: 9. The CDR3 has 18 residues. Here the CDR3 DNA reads TGTGCCAGCAGCTTAGCGGGCTATGGGACAGGGGTCACAGATACGCAGTATTTT. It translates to CASSLAGYGTGVTDTQYF.

CDR3 DNA sequence: TGTGCCAGCTCACCACCGGGTGTCGGGGGACGTCAGCCCCAGCATTTT. It is translated as CASSPPGVGGRQPQHF. The chain employs TRBV18 and TRBJ1-5; D is possibly TRBD1 (5 bases). The ends were cut back, 0 bases at V and 6 bases at J, with 15 bases in the middle. CDR3 length: 16 amino acids. CDR1 is KGHSH, CDR2 LQKENI, per germline.